Presented here are 32 T cell receptor beta chains from one specimen sequenced in a study of response to subunit inactivated influenza vaccine. MiXCR was run by TCRdb on the RT-PCR reads, yielding one entry per CDR3 protein. Of approximately 680,000 distinct CDR3 sequences in the sample, around a sixth are singletons; the top ten hold roughly 12%. Sample: PBMCs from blood, taken 11 to 12 days after vaccination. Every receptor here comes from a man in his forties or fifties who received an inactivated influenza vaccine.

The genes are TRBV7-2 and TRBJ2-5; 11 nucleotides line up with TRBD2. J gave up 5 bases and V 5 bases, and 7 bases lay outside the gene matches. Germline CDR1 is SGHTA and CDR2 is FQGNSA. This CDR3 has 15 residues. CDR3 amino acids: CASSALAGGVETQYF. CDR3 in DNA: TGTGCCAGCAGCGCCTTAGCGGGGGGGGTGGAGACCCAGTACTTC.

This clonotype was counted a few times. The gene calls are TRBV10-3 and TRBJ2-2, with 7 bases aligning to TRBD2. V shed 4 bases and J 1 base; nucleotides not matched to a gene: 0. Per the germline V gene, CDR1 is ENHRY and CDR2 is SYGVKD. The CDR3 covers 14 residues. CDR3 protein: CAISAGGNTGELFF. In DNA form, the CDR3 reads TGTGCCATCAGTGCGGGGGGGAACACCGGGGAGCTGTTTTTT.

In this sample, this clonotype turned up many times. The gene calls are TRBV6-2 or TRBV6-3 and TRBJ1-1; TRBD1 agrees at 7 bases. J gave up 1 base and V 5 bases, and 4 bases lay outside the gene matches. This CDR3 comprises 14 residues. From germline, CDR1 is MNHEY and CDR2 SVGEGT. CDR3 amino acids: CASSRRDRNTEAFF. As DNA, the CDR3 is TGTGCCAGCAGTCGCCGGGACAGGAACACTGAAGCTTTCTTT.

The rearrangement uses TRBV9 and TRBJ2-1, with a possible D match to TRBD2 (5 bases). Looked up from germline, CDR1 is SGDLS and CDR2 is YYNGEE. V was trimmed by 3 bases and J by 5 bases, leaving 12 bases between them. The CDR3 runs 14 residues. CDR3 DNA sequence: TGTGCCAGCAGCGCCGGGAACCTAAACAATGAGCAGTTCTTC. Protein sequence: CASSAGNLNNEQFF.

This clonotype was detected many times. The rearrangement joins TRBV29-1 to TRBJ2-3; D might be TRBD1 (6 bases). The CDR3 runs 14 residues. V was clipped by 6 bases and J by 0 bases, with 13 bases between them. The germline gives CDR1 SQVTM, CDR2 ANQGSEA. CDR3 sequence: CSVRTADSTDTQYF. DNA of the CDR3: TGCAGCGTCAGGACAGCGGATAGCACAGATACGCAGTATTTT.

V is TRBV5-1 and J is TRBJ2-5; maybe TRBD1 (7 bases). The germline CDR1 and CDR2 sequences are SGHRS and YFSETQ. The V end was cut by 3 bases, the J end by 2 bases, with 17 bases between. This CDR3 is built from 16 residues. The CDR3 DNA reads as TGCGCCAGCAGCTGGCGGGACAGAGGTGGACAAGAGACCCAGTACTTC. It translates to CASSWRDRGGQETQYF.

The chain uses TRBV29-1 and TRBJ2-3; no clear D. The ends were cut back, 4 bases at V and 0 bases at J, with 11 bases in the middle. Germline CDR1 SQVTM, CDR2 ANQGSEA. The CDR3 extends over 14 amino acids. The CDR3 sequence is CSVAPRTSTDTQYF. The CDR3 DNA follows: TGCAGCGTTGCTCCCCGGACGAGCACAGATACGCAGTATTTT.

This clonotype turned up a few times. This CDR3 is CASSSLLGQGRETQYF. The CDR3 DNA reads as TGTGCCAGCAGTTCTCTTCTAGGACAGGGGCGGGAGACCCAGTACTTC. V is TRBV6-5 and J is TRBJ2-5; TRBD1 matches 9 bases. Trimming cost V 4 bases and J 5 bases; bases outside gene matches: 11. The germline gives CDR1 MNHEY, CDR2 SVGAGI. The CDR3 loop spans 16 amino acids.

About this clonotype: The junction and the germline gene differ at one end; a read error may be behind it. The rearrangement uses TRBV3-1 and TRBJ2-1; TRBD1 matches 8 bases. Germline V gene lookup returns CDR1 LGHDT and CDR2 YNNKEL (reference sequence). The CDR3 is 16 residues long. DNA of the CDR3: TGTGCTAGCAGCCAAGTCTCCCGGACAGGGATGGATGAGCAGTTCTTC. As protein: CASSQVSRTGMDEQFF.

This clonotype was detected a few times. The J gene is TRBJ2-5, the V gene TRBV5-6; D remains ambiguous. Between the trimmed V and J ends, which lost 1 base and 2 bases, there was a span of 6 bases. The CDR3 is 13 amino acids. Per the germline V gene, CDR1 is SGHDT and CDR2 is YYEEEE. CDR3 in DNA: TGTGCCAGCAGCTTGCAGATTCAAGAGACCCAGTACTTC. It yields the protein CASSLQIQETQYF.

This clonotype was recorded many times. V usage is TRBV7-9 and J usage is TRBJ2-3, with no clear D. The CDR3 is 12 amino acids. V was shortened by 6 bases and J by 3 bases, with 7 bases between the two germline ends. The germline gives CDR1 SEHNR, CDR2 FQNEAQ (reference sequence). CDR3 in amino acids: CASSLRTDTQYF. Written as DNA, the CDR3 is TGTGCCAGCAGTTTACGGACAGATACGCAGTATTTT.

The J gene is TRBJ2-3, the V gene TRBV11-2, with TRBD2 matching over 13 bases. Germline trimming cut 1 base from V and 6 bases from J; bases unmatched to any gene: 13. Germline V lookup: CDR1 SGHAT, CDR2 FQNNGV. The CDR3 spans 19 residues. In nucleotides, the CDR3 is TGTGCCAGCAGCTTAGTGATTGTACTAGCGGGGGGGCCGGGCGATACGCAGTATTTT. It yields the protein CASSLVIVLAGGPGDTQYF.

This clonotype came up a few times. V usage is TRBV7-9 and J usage is TRBJ2-3; D tentatively fits TRBD1 or TRBD2 (7 bases each). Germline loops: CDR1 SEHNR, CDR2 FQNEAQ (reference sequence). Deletions cut 5 bases from V and 4 bases from J, with 13 bases between. CDR3 length: 14 residues. The chain's CDR3 is CASSQTGRADTQYF. The CDR3 DNA reads as TGTGCCAGCAGCCAGACAGGGAGGGCAGATACGCAGTATTTT.

This chain connects TRBV2 to TRBJ1-1; tentatively, D is TRBD1 (5 bases). The CDR3 has 13 amino acids. The germline V gene has CDR1 SNHLY and CDR2 FYNNEI. The V end lost 2 bases, the J end lost 6 bases, and 10 bases lay between the germline ends. The CDR3 spells CASSERGFSEAFF. CDR3 DNA: TGTGCCAGCAGTGAAAGGGGATTTTCTGAAGCTTTCTTT.

This clonotype was recorded a few times. J is TRBJ2-3 and V is TRBV10-3; D call uncertain. V was pared by 2 bases and J by 8 bases, with 11 bases between. There are 13 residues in the CDR3. CDR1 is ENHRY, CDR2 SYGVKD, per germline. CDR3 bases: TGTGCCATCAGTGAGGTAACAGCTTTTACGCAGTATTTT. Its protein product is CAISEVTAFTQYF.

The genes are TRBV2 and TRBJ2-1; 13 nucleotides match TRBD2. The CDR3 has 16 amino acids. J gave up 4 bases and V 8 bases, and 8 bases lay outside the gene matches. Germline V CDR1 and CDR2: SNHLY, FYNNEI. CDR3 DNA sequence: TGTGCCAGCGAACTGCCGACTAGCGGGGGGTACAATGAGCAGTTCTTC. Protein sequence: CASELPTSGGYNEQFF.

This chain uses TRBV3-1 with TRBJ2-3; D unclear. The CDR3 is made up of 17 amino acids. Germline V gene data show CDR1 as LGHDT and CDR2 as YNNKEL (reference sequence). The V end was cut by 1 base, the J end by 2 bases, with 16 bases between. CDR3 protein: CASSQVRRSADTDTQYF. The CDR3 nucleotides are TGTGCCAGCAGCCAAGTCAGACGGTCAGCAGACACAGATACGCAGTATTTT.

The rearrangement links TRBV4-3 to TRBJ2-5; no clear D gene. This CDR3 has 14 amino acids. Trimming left V 0 bases short and J 5 bases short, with 10 bases between. Germline V gene lookup returns CDR1 LGHNA and CDR2 YSLEER. CDR3 residues: CASSQDWHQETQYF. Written as DNA, the CDR3 is TGCGCCAGCAGCCAAGATTGGCATCAGGAGACCCAGTACTTC.

This sequence joins TRBV7-3 and TRBJ2-1, with D perhaps matching TRBD2 (5 bases). The germline V gene encodes CDR1 SGHTA and CDR2 FQGTGA. The CDR3 runs to 16 residues. V was cut by 5 bases and J by 0 bases, with 14 bases left in between. This CDR3 reads CASSQLSRGSYNEQFF. CDR3 in DNA: TGTGCCAGCAGCCAACTCTCCCGGGGCTCCTACAATGAGCAGTTCTTC.

In DNA, the CDR3 is TGTGCCAGCAGTTATAAAGGGGCCCAGTACTTC. Translating gives CASSYKGAQYF. The V call is TRBV28, the J call TRBJ2-5; D may be TRBD1 (5 bases). The CDR3 has 11 amino acids. Germline V CDR1 and CDR2: MDHEN, SYDVKM. Trimming removed 4 bases at V and 9 bases at J, with 9 bases between.

This clonotype has only a few counts. The chain has TRBV6-1 and TRBJ2-2; TRBD1 is a possible D gene (6 bases). The germline V and J ends were trimmed by 2 bases and 2 bases, with 21 bases remaining between them. The length of the CDR3 is 19 residues. The germline CDR1 and CDR2 sequences are MNHNS and SASEGT. In nucleotides, the CDR3 is TGTGCCAGCAGTGAACAAGGCGCAGGGGTTGGGAGAAACACCGGGGAGCTGTTTTTT. Amino acids: CASSEQGAGVGRNTGELFF.

This clonotype was counted a few times. V usage is TRBV12-3 or TRBV12-4 and J usage is TRBJ2-1; weak D call: TRBD2 (6 bases). The CDR3 is made up of 12 amino acids. V was clipped by 7 bases and J by 7 bases, with 11 bases between them. CDR3 bases: TGTGCCAGCACCTTAGGAGGGAATGAGCAGTTCTTC. Translation: CASTLGGNEQFF.

Ten or more counts support this clonotype. The V gene is TRBV12-3 or TRBV12-4, the J gene TRBJ2-3, with 13 bases aligning to TRBD2. The ends lost 5 bases at V and 1 base at J; junction bases unmatched: 6. This CDR3 is built from 17 residues. The DNA for the CDR3 is TGTGCCAGCAGTATAAGACTAGCGGGGGGACGCACAGATACGCAGTATTTT. It encodes CASSIRLAGGRTDTQYF.

The genes are TRBV20-1 and TRBJ1-2, with D unclear. Germline loops: CDR1 DFQATT, CDR2 SNEGSKA (reference sequence). Trimming took off 4 bases at V and 7 bases at J, with 16 bases between the two ends. There are 13 residues in the CDR3. The CDR3 sequence: CSAKVLMGFGYTF. The CDR3 nucleotides read TGCAGTGCTAAGGTTCTTATGGGGTTTGGCTACACCTTC.

The chain has TRBV15 and TRBJ2-5; D possibly corresponds to TRBD2 (5 bases). V lost 0 bases and J lost 1, with 9 bases in between. This CDR3 comprises 15 residues. The germline V gene has CDR1 LNHNV and CDR2 YYDKDF (reference sequence). The CDR3 coding sequence is TGTGCCACCAGCAGAGATCTGCTAGCCCAAGAGACCCAGTACTTC. Translating gives CATSRDLLAQETQYF.

V is TRBV9 and J is TRBJ2-1, with 11 bases lining up with TRBD2. The CDR3 loop spans 15 amino acids. V gave up 3 bases and J gave up 6 bases; unmatched junction bases: 5. CDR1 is SGDLS, CDR2 YYNGEE, per germline. The CDR3 sequence is CASSAGLAAPNEQFF. The CDR3 DNA reads as TGTGCCAGCAGCGCGGGACTAGCGGCCCCCAATGAGCAGTTCTTC.

This clonotype was seen more than once but under ten times. The chain has TRBV5-1 and TRBJ2-2; D possibly matches TRBD1 or TRBD2 (5 bases each). The V gene lost 5 bases and the J gene lost 4 bases, with 18 bases spanning the gap. Germline CDR1 SGHRS, CDR2 YFSETQ. The CDR3 extends over 16 amino acids. The DNA of the CDR3 is TGCGCCAGCAGACCAGGGAGTGGAGTCAGCACCGGGGAGCTGTTTTTT. Its protein is CASRPGSGVSTGELFF. Full variable domain (outside the CDR3, taken from reference TRBV5-1 and TRBJ2-2): KAGVTQTPRYLIKTRGQQVTLSCSPISGHRSVSWYQQTPGQGLQFLFEYFSETQRNKGNFPGRFSGRQFSNSRSEMNVSTLELGDSALYLCASRPGSGVSTGELFFGEGSRLTVL.

The chain is built from TRBV10-2 and TRBJ2-2; no clear D gene. Germline values: CDR1 WSHSY, CDR2 SAAADI. The length of the CDR3 is 15 residues. V lost 8 bases, J lost 4 bases, and 17 bases lay in between. The CDR3 sequence is CASGRDAVLTGELFF. The CDR3 nucleotides read TGCGCCAGCGGAAGGGATGCGGTTCTCACCGGGGAGCTGTTTTTT.

This clonotype was seen more than once but under ten times. This chain joins TRBV10-1 and TRBJ2-1, with 9 positions matching TRBD2. Germline CDR1 and CDR2: WNHNN and SYGVQD (reference sequence). This CDR3 spans 16 amino acids. The V and J ends lost 7 bases and 6 bases, in that order; junction bases with no gene match: 13. The DNA of the CDR3 is TGCGCCAGCACCCCCCTGGGACTAGCATGGCGCAATGAGCAGTTCTTC. This encodes CASTPLGLAWRNEQFF.

The sample holds many counts of this clonotype. V is TRBV5-1 and J is TRBJ2-1; TRBD2 matches 15 bases. The CDR3 has 15 residues. CDR1 is SGHRS and CDR2 is YFSETQ in the germline V gene. J was trimmed by 7 bases and V by 4 bases; bases with no gene match: 3. The CDR3 loop is CASSGGLAGGNEQFF. The CDR3 coding sequence is TGCGCCAGCAGCGGCGGACTAGCGGGAGGGAATGAGCAGTTCTTC.

This clonotype was picked up a small number of times. In DNA, the CDR3 is TGTGCCAGCAGTTTCAGCGGGCAGGTCACCGGGGAGCTGTTTTTT. Translated, it gives CASSFSGQVTGELFF. This sequence joins TRBV12-3 or TRBV12-4 and TRBJ2-2, with D perhaps TRBD2 (6 bases). This CDR3 has 15 amino acids. V lost 3 bases to trimming and J lost 4 bases, with 12 bases between them.

This clonotype has more than one count but fewer than ten. This chain joins TRBV9 and TRBJ2-7; 9 nucleotides align to TRBD2. The germline gives CDR1 SGDLS, CDR2 YYNGEE. The junction had 7 bases not matched to a gene; V was cut back by 0 bases and J by 6 bases. This CDR3 comprises 15 residues. CDR3: CASSVGVAGASEQYF. DNA for the CDR3: TGTGCCAGCAGCGTAGGGGTAGCGGGAGCATCCGAGCAGTACTTC. The full variable domain, completed using reference TRBV9 and TRBJ2-7, is DSGVTQTPKHLITATGQRVTLRCSPRSGDLSVYWYQQSLDQGLQFLIQYYNGEERAKGNILERFSAQQFPDLHSELNLSSLELGDSALYFCASSVGVAGASEQYFGPGTRLTVT.